A selection of T cell receptor beta chains follows, all from one sample in a study of vaccination and CD4 T cells after COVID-19. TCRdb fed the PCR reads into MiXCR, producing one record per CDR3 protein. The sample lists around 12,000 distinct CDR3 sequences, approximately 76% seen once, with 20% to 25% in the top ten. What these receptors recognize is not known. The sequenced material came from CD4+ T cells from blood, cultured in vitro. The origin of the receptors is a human donor who had recovered from COVID-19. Each CDR3 is given with its conserved first and last residue. A D gene is named only where the DNA matches it firmly. Size values are once, few and many counts, or a class for expanded clones, and some rows have none.

NA | TRBJ2-7 | TRBD2 | TRBV28 | CASEGPPTGTSGAAYEQYF | TGTGCCAGCGAAGGTCCGCCGACCGGGACTAGCGGGGCCGCCTACGAGCAGTACTTC
few | TRBJ2-2 | TRBD2 | TRBV7-2 | CASSFGGSGTGELFF | TGTGCCAGCAGCTTCGGCGGGAGTGGCACCGGGGAGCTGTTTTTT
NA | TRBJ1-2 | NA | TRBV28 | CASSPPGTYGYTF | TGTGCCAGCAGTCCGCCAGGCACCTATGGCTACACCTTC
NA | TRBJ1-2 | TRBD1 | TRBV7-6 | CASSLLGQGESYGYTF | TGTGCCAGCAGCTTATTAGGACAGGGGGAGAGCTATGGCTACACCTTC
NA | TRBJ1-3 | NA | TRBV20-1 | CSAHEPGDGNTIYF | TGCAGTGCTCACGAACCAGGGGATGGAAACACCATATATTTT
few | TRBJ1-6 | NA | TRBV20-1 | CSASLGRSGSPLHF | TGCAGTGCTAGCCTGGGGAGGTCAGGATCACCCCTCCACTTT
NA | TRBJ1-2 | NA | TRBV6-5 | CASSSQGGYTF | TGTGCCAGCAGTTCCCAGGGGGGCTACACCTTC
NA | TRBJ1-5 | TRBD1 | TRBV20-1 | CSARHTPTRQGFQPNQPQHF | TGCAGTGCTAGACACACCCCAACTAGACAGGGGTTTCAGCCGAATCAGCCCCAGCATTTT
NA | TRBJ1-6 | TRBD1 | TRBV28 | CASRGQYNSPLHF | TGTGCCAGCCGGGGACAGTATAATTCACCCCTCCACTTT
NA | TRBJ2-1 | NA | TRBV7-2 | CASSSPAEASYNEQFF | TGTGCCAGCAGCTCCCCGGCGGAAGCCTCCTACAATGAGCAGTTCTTC
few | TRBJ1-5 | NA | TRBV6-1 | CASSGWTGGRVQPQHF | TGTGCCAGCAGCGGATGGACGGGGGGGCGAGTTCAGCCCCAGCATTTT
few | TRBJ1-2 | TRBD1 | TRBV5-4 | CASSSDRGGYGYTF | TGTGCCAGCAGCTCCGACAGGGGGGGGTATGGCTACACCTTC
NA | TRBJ1-6 | NA | TRBV27 | CASRVGRVNSPLHF | TGTGCCAGCAGGGTTGGACGGGTTAATTCACCCCTCCACTTT
few | TRBJ1-6 | NA | TRBV10-1 | CASSPGRDNSPLHF | TGCGCCAGCAGTCCCGGGAGAGATAATTCACCCCTCCACTTT
NA | TRBJ2-3 | TRBD2 | TRBV19 | CASKGLAGGQTQYF | TGTGCCAGCAAAGGACTAGCGGGAGGGCAGACGCAGTATTTT
once | TRBJ1-2 | NA | TRBV12-3/TRBV12-4 | CASSFGGAPYGYTF | TGTGCCAGCAGTTTTGGAGGGGCTCCCTATGGCTACACCTTC
NA | TRBJ1-5 | NA | TRBV21-1 | CASSNDSGQGGSNQPQHF | TGTGCCAGCAGCAACGATAGCGGACAGGGAGGAAGCAATCAGCCCCAGCATTTT
NA | TRBJ2-1 | NA | TRBV20-1 | CSAWRGGEGEQFF | TGCAGTGCTTGGAGAGGGGGGGAGGGTGAGCAGTTCTTC
NA | TRBJ2-7 | TRBD2 | TRBV20-1 | CSANGGTSGTSYEQYF | TGCAGTGCTAACGGCGGGACTAGCGGGACCTCCTACGAGCAGTACTTC
NA | TRBJ1-5 | NA | TRBV20-1 | CSARLLQSNQPQHF | TGCAGTGCTAGATTGTTACAGAGCAATCAGCCCCAGCATTTT
NA | TRBJ2-7 | NA | TRBV20-1 | CSATTSYEQYF | TGCAGTGCTACAACCTCCTACGAGCAGTACTTC
NA | TRBJ1-2 | NA | TRBV20-1 | CSASAWTDYYGYTF | TGCAGTGCTAGTGCTTGGACAGACTACTATGGCTACACCTTC
NA | TRBJ1-1 | NA | TRBV6-5 | CASSYQLGLNTEAFF | TGTGCCAGCAGTTACCAGCTAGGACTTAACACTGAAGCTTTCTTT
NA | TRBJ2-6 | NA | TRBV18 | CASSSASGANVLTF | TGTGCCAGCTCATCGGCCTCTGGGGCCAACGTCCTGACTTTC
NA | TRBJ1-1 | NA | TRBV20-1 | CSAPRTVKNTEAFF | TGCAGTGCACCGAGGACAGTGAAGAACACTGAAGCTTTCTTT
NA | TRBJ2-1 | TRBD2 | TRBV25-1 | CASSEYIGAGGGGEQFF | TGTGCCAGCAGTGAATATATCGGAGCGGGAGGGGGCGGTGAGCAGTTCTTC
NA | TRBJ1-2 | NA | TRBV20-1 | CSERGAGNYGYTF | TGCAGTGAAAGGGGGGCGGGTAACTATGGCTACACCTTC
few | TRBJ1-2 | NA | TRBV27 | CASSLFGGYGYTF | TGTGCCAGCAGTTTATTCGGGGGTTATGGCTACACCTTC
NA | TRBJ1-5 | NA | TRBV6-1 | CASSRARGDNQPQHF | TGTGCCAGCAGTCGCGCGAGGGGGGACAATCAGCCCCAGCATTTT
NA | TRBJ1-6 | NA | TRBV27 | CASSLSPSRNYNSPLHF | TGTGCCAGCAGTTTATCGCCTTCGAGGAATTATAATTCACCCCTCCACTTT
NA | TRBJ1-1 | NA | TRBV6-4 | CASSDSRGGQSKAFF | TGTGCCAGCAGTGACTCCCGGGGGGGGCAGAGTAAAGCTTTCTTT
NA | TRBJ2-1 | TRBD2 | TRBV6-5 | CASSYPPGTSAHNEQFF | TGTGCCAGCAGTTACCCTCCCGGGACTAGCGCCCACAATGAGCAGTTCTTC
NA | TRBJ1-6 | TRBD1 | TRBV20-1 | CSANLGTGAAPLHF | TGCAGTGCAAACCTCGGGACAGGGGCTGCACCCCTCCACTTT
NA | TRBJ2-7 | NA | TRBV7-2 | CASSLARDSNYEQYF | TGTGCCAGCAGCTTAGCGCGGGACTCAAACTACGAGCAGTACTTC
NA | TRBJ2-3 | TRBD2 | TRBV19 | CASSSGSTDTQYF | TGTGCCAGTTCTAGCGGGAGCACAGATACGCAGTATTTT
once | TRBJ1-2 | NA | TRBV20-1 | CSAHPTQFYGYTF | TGCAGTGCTCATCCGACACAATTCTATGGCTACACCTTC
few | TRBJ1-1 | NA | TRBV25-1 | CASSDPQGWDTEAFF | TGTGCCAGCAGTGACCCACAGGGCTGGGACACTGAAGCTTTCTTT
NA | TRBJ1-1 | TRBD1 | TRBV24-1 | CATSDSDRAGAAFF | TGTGCCACCAGTGATTCGGACAGGGCGGGAGCAGCTTTCTTT
NA | TRBJ2-7 | TRBD1 | TRBV7-2 | CASSFFPGQGYEQYF | TGTGCCAGCAGCTTCTTCCCGGGACAGGGTTACGAGCAGTACTTC
NA | TRBJ2-7 | NA | TRBV7-9 | CASSLGTAQYF | TGTGCCAGCAGCTTGGGAACAGCGCAGTACTTC
NA | TRBJ2-7 | TRBD1 | TRBV6-1 | CASSPRQGAGYEQYF | TGTGCCAGCAGTCCCCGACAGGGGGCAGGGTACGAGCAGTACTTC
once | TRBJ2-7 | TRBD2 | TRBV12-3/TRBV12-4 | CASSVAGGPYEQYF | TGTGCCAGCAGTGTAGCGGGAGGGCCATACGAGCAGTACTTC
NA | TRBJ1-2 | TRBD1 | TRBV7-2 | CASSSGTGPGYTF | TGTGCCAGCAGCTCCGGGACAGGGCCCGGCTACACCTTC